The T cell receptor beta chain under discussion was sequenced for a study of T cells in Graves' hyperthyroidism and ophthalmopathy. Study context: Pretreatment peripheral blood was obtained at initial diagnosis.

There were TCR beta CDR3 regions amplified from RNA transcripts. TCR CDR3 underwent first-round RT-PCR with the HTBI primer set. TCRdb analysed the multiplex PCR reads with MiXCR anew, one entry per CDR3 protein. The data show around 520,000 distinct CDR3 sequences, with 14% seen just once and about 14% held by the top ten. Germline V CDR1 and CDR2: SGHRS, YFSETQ. V lost 0 bases and J lost 2; bases outside the gene matches: 10. This CDR3 comprises 18 residues. Ten or more counts support this clonotype. The sequence came from a woman in her 40s with Graves' hyperthyroidism. Sequencing was performed on blood. V gene TRBV5-1 combines with J gene TRBJ2-3; 9 nucleotides match TRBD2. The DNA for the CDR3 is TGCGCCAGCAGCTTGGCCGCCTTGACTAGCGGATACACAGATACGCAGTATTTT. This codes for CASSLAALTSGYTDTQYF.